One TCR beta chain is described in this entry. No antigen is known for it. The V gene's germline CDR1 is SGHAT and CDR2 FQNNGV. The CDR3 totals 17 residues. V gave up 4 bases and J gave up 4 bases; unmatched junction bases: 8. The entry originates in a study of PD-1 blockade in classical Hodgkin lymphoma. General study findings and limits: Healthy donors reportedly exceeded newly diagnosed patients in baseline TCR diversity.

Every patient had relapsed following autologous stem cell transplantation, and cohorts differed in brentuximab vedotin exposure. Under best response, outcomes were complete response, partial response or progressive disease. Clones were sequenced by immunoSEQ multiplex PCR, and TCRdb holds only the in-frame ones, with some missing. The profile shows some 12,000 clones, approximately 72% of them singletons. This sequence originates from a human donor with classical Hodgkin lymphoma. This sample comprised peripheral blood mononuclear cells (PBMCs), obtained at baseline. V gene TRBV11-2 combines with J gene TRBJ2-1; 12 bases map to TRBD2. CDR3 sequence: CASSYSTTSGGYNEQFF. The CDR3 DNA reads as TGTGCCAGCAGCTATTCCACGACTAGCGGGGGATACAATGAGCAGTTCTTC.